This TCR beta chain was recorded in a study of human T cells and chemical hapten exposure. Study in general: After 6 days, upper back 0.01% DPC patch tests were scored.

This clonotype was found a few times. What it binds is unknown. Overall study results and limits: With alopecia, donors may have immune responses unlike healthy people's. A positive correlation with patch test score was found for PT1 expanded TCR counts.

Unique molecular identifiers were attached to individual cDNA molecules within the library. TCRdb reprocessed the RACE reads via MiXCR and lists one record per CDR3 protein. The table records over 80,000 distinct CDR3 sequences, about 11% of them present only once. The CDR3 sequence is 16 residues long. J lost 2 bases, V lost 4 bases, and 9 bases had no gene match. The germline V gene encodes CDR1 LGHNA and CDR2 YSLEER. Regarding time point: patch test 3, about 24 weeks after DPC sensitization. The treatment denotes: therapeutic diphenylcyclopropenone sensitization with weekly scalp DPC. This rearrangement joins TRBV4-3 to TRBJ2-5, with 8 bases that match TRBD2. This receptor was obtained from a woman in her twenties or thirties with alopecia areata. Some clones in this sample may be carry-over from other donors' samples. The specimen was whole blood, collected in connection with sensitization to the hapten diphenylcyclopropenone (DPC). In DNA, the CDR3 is TGCGCCAGCAGCCCCTCTCTAGCGGGCGGACAAGAGACCCAGTACTTC. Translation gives CASSPSLAGGQETQYF.